Below, 17 T cell receptor beta chains from the same sample are listed, as sequenced in a study of T cells expressing NK-cell markers. TCRdb reprocessed the 5' RACE reads and reports one entry per CDR3 protein, with no DNA. This sample carries 300,000 to 500,000 distinct CDR3 sequences, with about 10% going to the ten biggest clones. Sequencing was carried out using blood T cells: a sorted CD56 or NKG2C T cell subset, CD4+ or CD8+ T cells, or bulk PBMC T cells (not recorded which). Receptors originate from a woman in her forties or fifties in good health.

The chain recombines TRBV12-3 or TRBV12-4 with TRBJ2-3. The CDR3 totals 13 residues. The CDR3 spells CASSLVYPDTQYF.

The chain joins TRBV7-6 to TRBJ2-1; there is no DNA to check the TCRdb D call of TRBD2. There are 16 residues in the CDR3. Per germline, CDR1 SGHVS and CDR2 FNYEAQ. This CDR3 is CASSSPYGSVYNEQFF.

This sequence joins TRBV18 and TRBJ2-1. The CDR3 spans 17 residues. Germline values: CDR1 KGHSH, CDR2 LQKENI. CDR3: CASSPRHSSISYNEQFF.

V is TRBV20-1 and J is TRBJ1-2. The germline V gene encodes CDR1 DFQATT and CDR2 SNEGSKA (reference sequence). The CDR3 loop spans 13 amino acids. The CDR3 spells CSAGGPLDYGYTF.

The rearrangement joins TRBV19 to TRBJ1-1; there is no DNA to check the TCRdb D call of TRBD1. The CDR3 covers 14 residues. CDR1 is LNHDA, CDR2 SQIVND, per germline (reference sequence). CDR3 loop: CASSAGKWNTEAFF.

The chain combines TRBV6-5 with TRBJ1-1; the D gene TCRdb calls, TRBD1, cannot be checked with no DNA. The CDR3 has 14 residues. The V gene's germline CDR1 is MNHEY and CDR2 SVGAGI. CDR3 region: CASSEGQSNTEAFF.

This chain joins TRBV5-1 and TRBJ2-1; TCRdb's assignment of TRBD2 cannot be checked, as there is no DNA. Looked up from germline, CDR1 is SGHRS and CDR2 is YFSETQ. This CDR3 comprises 16 residues. The CDR3 here is CASSLEKREGYNEQFF. Full variable domain (remainder filled in from reference TRBV5-1 and TRBJ2-1): KAGVTQTPRYLIKTRGQQVTLSCSPISGHRSVSWYQQTPGQGLQFLFEYFSETQRNKGNFPGRFSGRQFSNSRSEMNVSTLELGDSALYLCASSLEKREGYNEQFFGPGTRLTVL.

The V and J genes are TRBV12-3 or TRBV12-4 and TRBJ2-1; TCRdb outputs TRBD1, but without DNA this stays unchecked. The CDR3 spans 13 residues. CDR3 amino acids: CASSLRGLDEQFF.

The chain carries TRBV30 and TRBJ1-5; the TCRdb call, TRBD1, lacks DNA for checking. This CDR3 comprises 15 residues. CDR1 is GTSNPN, CDR2 SVGIG, per germline (reference sequence). The chain's CDR3 is CAWSVGLGSNQPQHF.

J is TRBJ2-1 and V is TRBV28; TCRdb proposes TRBD1, but this gene call is untestable without DNA. CDR1 is MDHEN and CDR2 is SYDVKM in the germline V gene. The CDR3 has 16 residues. The CDR3 sequence is CASSLLKGGFYNEQFF.

This rearrangement joins TRBV3-1 to TRBJ2-3; no DNA is available, so the TRBD2 call from TCRdb remains unchecked. The CDR3 has 14 residues. The germline gives CDR1 LGHDT, CDR2 YNNKEL (reference sequence). The CDR3 protein is CASSQNSGRDTQYF.

The chain uses TRBV12-3 or TRBV12-4 and TRBJ1-5; TCRdb selects TRBD1, and the lack of DNA leaves this call unchecked. This CDR3 region has 15 residues. CDR3 residues: CASSPQGSRNQPQHF.

This chain uses TRBV5-6 with TRBJ2-1; TCRdb selects TRBD1, and the lack of DNA leaves this call unchecked. There are 16 residues in the CDR3. The V gene's germline CDR1 is SGHDT and CDR2 YYEEEE. The CDR3 loop reads CASSLTGTHNRNEQFF. Full variable domain (missing parts from reference TRBV5-6 and TRBJ2-1): DAGVTQSPTHLIKTRGQQVTLRCSPKSGHDTVSWYQQALGQGPQFIFQYYEEEERQRGNFPDRFSGHQFPNYSSELNVNALLLGDSALYLCASSLTGTHNRNEQFFGPGTRLTVL.

V gene TRBV12-3 or TRBV12-4 combines with J gene TRBJ2-5; with no DNA, the TCRdb D assignment of TRBD2 cannot be verified. CDR3 length: 15 residues. CDR3 sequence: CASSKLAGRGETQYF.

The chain has TRBV20-1 and TRBJ2-4; checking the TCRdb D call of TRBD1 is not possible without DNA. Germline values: CDR1 DFQATT, CDR2 SNEGSKA (reference sequence). The CDR3 spans 16 residues. The CDR3 loop reads CSARDWGQGFANIQYF.

The rearrangement uses TRBV3-1 and TRBJ2-1; the TCRdb D gene call, TRBD2, has no DNA to confirm it. The V gene's germline CDR1 is LGHDT and CDR2 YNNKEL (reference sequence). The CDR3 sequence is 13 residues long. CDR3 amino acids: CASLVAGGHEQFF.

The chain combines TRBV20-1 with TRBJ1-2; the D gene TCRdb calls, TRBD1, cannot be checked with no DNA. The CDR3 loop spans 14 amino acids. Germline CDR1 is DFQATT and CDR2 is SNEGSKA (reference sequence). CDR3 region: CSARKTLSSGGYTF.